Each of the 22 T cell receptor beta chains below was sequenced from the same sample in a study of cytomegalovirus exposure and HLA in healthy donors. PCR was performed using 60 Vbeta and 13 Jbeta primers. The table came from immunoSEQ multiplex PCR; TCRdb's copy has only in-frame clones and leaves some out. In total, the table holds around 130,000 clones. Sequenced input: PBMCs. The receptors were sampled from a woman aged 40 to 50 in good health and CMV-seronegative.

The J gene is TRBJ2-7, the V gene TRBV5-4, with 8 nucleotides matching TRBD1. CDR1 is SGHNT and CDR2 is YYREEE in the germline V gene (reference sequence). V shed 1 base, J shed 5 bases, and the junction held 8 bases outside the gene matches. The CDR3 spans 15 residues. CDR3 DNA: TGTGCCAGCAGCTTGAATGGACAGGGTGTAGACGAGCAGTACGTC. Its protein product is CASSLNGQGVDEQYV.

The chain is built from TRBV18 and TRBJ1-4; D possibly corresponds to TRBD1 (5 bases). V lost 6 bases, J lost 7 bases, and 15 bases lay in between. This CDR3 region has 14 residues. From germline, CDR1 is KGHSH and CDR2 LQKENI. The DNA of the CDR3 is TGTGCCAGCTCCCCTCAACAGGATAGTGAAAAACTGTTTTTT. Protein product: CASSPQQDSEKLFF.

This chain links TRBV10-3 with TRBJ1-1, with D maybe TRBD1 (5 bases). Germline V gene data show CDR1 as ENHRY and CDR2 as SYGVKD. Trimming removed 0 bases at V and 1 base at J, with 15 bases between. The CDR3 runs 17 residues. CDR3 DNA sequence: TGTGCCATCAGTGAGTCGGAATTGGGGCAGGGGAACACTGAAGCTTTCTTT. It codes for CAISESELGQGNTEAFF.

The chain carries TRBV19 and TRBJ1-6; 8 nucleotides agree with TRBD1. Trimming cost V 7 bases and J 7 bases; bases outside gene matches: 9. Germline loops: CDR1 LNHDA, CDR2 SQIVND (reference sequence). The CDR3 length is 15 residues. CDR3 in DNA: TGTGCCAGTACCCCAATGGGACAGGCGAATTCACCCCTCCACTTT. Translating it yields CASTPMGQANSPLHF.

This CDR3 reads CATSLMGGNGEKLFF. CDR3 coding DNA: TGTGCCACCAGCCTGATGGGGGGGAACGGTGAAAAACTGTTTTTT. V gene TRBV15 combines with J gene TRBJ1-4, with D maybe TRBD1 (5 bases). Trimming took off 5 bases at V and 7 bases at J, with 17 bases between the two ends. CDR1 and CDR2 (germline): LNHNV, YYDKDF (reference sequence). The CDR3 length is 15 residues.

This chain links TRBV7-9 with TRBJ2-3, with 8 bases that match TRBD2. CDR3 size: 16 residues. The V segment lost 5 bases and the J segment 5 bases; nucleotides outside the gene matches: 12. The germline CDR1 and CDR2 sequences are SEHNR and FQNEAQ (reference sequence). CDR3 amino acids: CASSPMGGGPRDTQYF. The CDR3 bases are TGTGCCAGCAGCCCTATGGGCGGGGGGCCGAGAGATACGCAGTATTTT.

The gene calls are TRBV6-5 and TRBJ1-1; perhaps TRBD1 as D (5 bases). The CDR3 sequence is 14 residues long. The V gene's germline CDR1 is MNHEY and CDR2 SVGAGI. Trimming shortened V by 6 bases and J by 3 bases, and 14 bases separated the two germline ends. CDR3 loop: CASSRRGYYTEAFF. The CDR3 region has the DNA TGTGCCAGCAGCCGTCGGGGGTATTACACTGAAGCTTTCTTT.

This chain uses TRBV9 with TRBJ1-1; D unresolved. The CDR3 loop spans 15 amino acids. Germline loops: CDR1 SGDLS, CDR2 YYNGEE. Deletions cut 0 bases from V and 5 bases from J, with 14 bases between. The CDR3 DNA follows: TGTGCCAGCAGCGTAGCAGATGACGAGCGGACTGAAGCTTTCTTT. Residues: CASSVADDERTEAFF.

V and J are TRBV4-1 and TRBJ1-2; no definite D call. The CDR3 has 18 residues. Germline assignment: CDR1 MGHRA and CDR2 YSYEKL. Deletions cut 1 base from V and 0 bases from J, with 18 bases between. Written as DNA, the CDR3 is TGCGCCAGCAGCCAAGTTAAGGGAGGTCTGGTGGCTAACTATGGCTACACCTTC. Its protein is CASSQVKGGLVANYGYTF.

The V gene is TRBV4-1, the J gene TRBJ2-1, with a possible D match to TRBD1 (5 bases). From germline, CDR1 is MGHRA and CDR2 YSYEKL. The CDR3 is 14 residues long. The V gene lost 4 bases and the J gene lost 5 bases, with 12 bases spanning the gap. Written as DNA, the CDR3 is TGCGCCAGCAGCCCGTTGACAGCAAACAATGAGCAGTTCTTC. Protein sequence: CASSPLTANNEQFF.

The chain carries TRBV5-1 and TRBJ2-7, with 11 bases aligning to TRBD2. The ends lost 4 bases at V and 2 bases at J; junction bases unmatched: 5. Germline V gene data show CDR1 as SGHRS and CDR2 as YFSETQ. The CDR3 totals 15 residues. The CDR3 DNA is TGCGCCAGCAGCCTAGGGACTAGCGGCGCCTACGAGCAGTACTTC. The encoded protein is CASSLGTSGAYEQYF. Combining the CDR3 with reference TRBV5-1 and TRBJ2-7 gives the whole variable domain KAGVTQTPRYLIKTRGQQVTLSCSPISGHRSVSWYQQTPGQGLQFLFEYFSETQRNKGNFPGRFSGRQFSNSRSEMNVSTLELGDSALYLCASSLGTSGAYEQYFGPGTRLTVT.

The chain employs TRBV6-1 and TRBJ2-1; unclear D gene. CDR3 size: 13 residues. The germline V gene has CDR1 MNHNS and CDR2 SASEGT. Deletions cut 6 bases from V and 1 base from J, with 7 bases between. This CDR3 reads CASSESSYNEQFF. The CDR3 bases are TGTGCCAGCAGCGAATCTTCCTACAATGAGCAGTTCTTC.

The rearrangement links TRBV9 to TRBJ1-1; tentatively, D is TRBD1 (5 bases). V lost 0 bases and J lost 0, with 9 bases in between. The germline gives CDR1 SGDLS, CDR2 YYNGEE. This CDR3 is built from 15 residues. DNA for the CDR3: TGTGCCAGCAGCGTAGGGGGCAACATGAACACTGAAGCTTTCTTT. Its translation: CASSVGGNMNTEAFF.

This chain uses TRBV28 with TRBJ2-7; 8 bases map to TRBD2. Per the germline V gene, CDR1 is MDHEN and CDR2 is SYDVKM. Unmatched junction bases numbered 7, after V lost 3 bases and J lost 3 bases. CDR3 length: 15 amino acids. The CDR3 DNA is TGTGCCAGCAGTTTTGCCGGGACTAGACACTACGAGCAGTACGTC. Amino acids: CASSFAGTRHYEQYV.

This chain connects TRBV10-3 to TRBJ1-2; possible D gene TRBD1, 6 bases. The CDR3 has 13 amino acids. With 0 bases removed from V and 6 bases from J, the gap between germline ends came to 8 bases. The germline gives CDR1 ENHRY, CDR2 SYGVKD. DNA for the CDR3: TGTGCCATCAGTGAGTCGACAGGCCATGGCTACACCTTC. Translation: CAISESTGHGYTF.

The CDR3 nucleotides are TGTGCCAGCAGTGACTCGCAGGGAGGCCAGGGTGGCTACACCTTC. Translation gives CASSDSQGGQGGYTF. The V and J genes are TRBV6-4 and TRBJ1-2; possible D gene TRBD1, 5 bases. Trimming stripped 0 bases from V and 7 bases from J, with 15 bases between. Germline-derived CDR1 and CDR2 are MRHNA and SNTAGT. This CDR3 contains 15 residues.

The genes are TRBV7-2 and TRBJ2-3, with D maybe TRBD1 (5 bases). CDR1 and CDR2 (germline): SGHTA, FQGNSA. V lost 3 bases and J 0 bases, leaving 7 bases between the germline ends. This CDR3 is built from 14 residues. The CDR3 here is CASSLDISTDTQYF. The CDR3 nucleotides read TGTGCCAGCAGCTTGGACATTAGCACAGATACGCAGTATTTT. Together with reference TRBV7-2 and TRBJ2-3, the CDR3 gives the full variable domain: GAGVSQSPSNKVTEKGKDVELRCDPISGHTALYWYRQSLGQGLEFLIYFQGNSAPDKSGLPSDRFSAERTGGSVSTLTIQRTQQEDSAVYLCASSLDISTDTQYFGPGTRLTVL.

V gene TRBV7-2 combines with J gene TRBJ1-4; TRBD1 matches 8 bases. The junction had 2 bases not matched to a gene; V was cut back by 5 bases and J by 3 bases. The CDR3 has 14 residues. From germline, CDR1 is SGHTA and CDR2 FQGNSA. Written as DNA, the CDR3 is TGTGCCAGCAGCCAGGGGGCAGCTAATGAAAAACTGTTTTTT. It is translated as CASSQGAANEKLFF.

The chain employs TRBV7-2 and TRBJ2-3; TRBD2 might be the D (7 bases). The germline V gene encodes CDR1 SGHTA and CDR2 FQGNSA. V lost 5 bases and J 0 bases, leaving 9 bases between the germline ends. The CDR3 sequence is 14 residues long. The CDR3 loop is CASSRGGSTDTQYF. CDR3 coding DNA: TGTGCCAGCAGCAGGGGGGGGAGCACAGATACGCAGTATTTT.

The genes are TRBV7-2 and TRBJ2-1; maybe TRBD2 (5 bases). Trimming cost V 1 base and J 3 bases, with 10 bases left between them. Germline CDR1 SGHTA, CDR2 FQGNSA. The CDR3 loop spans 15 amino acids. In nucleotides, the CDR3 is TGTGCCAGCAGCTTAGATTACGGGAACTACAATGAGCAGTTCTTC. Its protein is CASSLDYGNYNEQFF.

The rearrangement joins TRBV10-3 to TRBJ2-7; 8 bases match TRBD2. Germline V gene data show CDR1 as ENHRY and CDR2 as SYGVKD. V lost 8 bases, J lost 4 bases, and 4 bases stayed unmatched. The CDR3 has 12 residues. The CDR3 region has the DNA TGTGCCATCGGGACGGGGGGGTACGAGCAGTACTTC. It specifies CAIGTGGYEQYF.

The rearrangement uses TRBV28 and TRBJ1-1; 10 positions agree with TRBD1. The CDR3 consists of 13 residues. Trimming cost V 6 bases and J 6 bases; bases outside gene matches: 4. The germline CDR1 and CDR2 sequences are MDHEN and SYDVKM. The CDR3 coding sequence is TGTGCCAGCAGGGGACAGGGGAGGCCTGAAGCTTTCTTT. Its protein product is CASRGQGRPEAFF.